This TCR beta chain derives from a study of T cells in Graves' hyperthyroidism and ophthalmopathy. Germline lookup yields CDR1 MDHEN and CDR2 SYDVKM. CDR3 length: 13 amino acids. Trimming removed 6 bases from V and 7 bases from J, with 15 bases in between. TCR beta CDR3 region amplification was performed from RNA transcripts. Initially, a first-round RT-PCR of the TCR CDR3 employed the HTBI primer set. TCRdb reanalysed the multiplex PCR reads using MiXCR and keeps one entry per CDR3 protein. The sample shows about 300,000 distinct CDR3 sequences, 20% to 30% of them seen only once. This clonotype was sampled from a middle-aged man with Graves' hyperthyroidism that later progressed to Graves' ophthalmopathy. The V call is TRBV28, the J call TRBJ1-2, with D possibly being TRBD1 (6 bases). Sequenced sample: blood. This chain's CDR3 is CASRRTGSSGYTF. The CDR3 nucleotides are TGTGCCAGCAGACGCACAGGGTCAAGTGGCTACACCTTC.